These T cell receptor beta chains were read from a single sample in a study of T cells in Graves' hyperthyroidism and ophthalmopathy. TCRdb reprocessed the multiplex PCR reads with MiXCR, giving one entry per CDR3 protein. Of more than 300,000 distinct CDR3 sequences in the sample, about 15% are singletons; the top ten hold more than 9.5%. Material: blood. Receptors were obtained from a woman between 55 and 75 years old with Graves' hyperthyroidism. The CDR3 runs from the conserved cysteine through the conserved F or W. A D gene is named only where the DNA matches it firmly. Expanded clones are given a class, and other clones once, few, many or no size at all.

CDR3aa,CDR3nt,j_gene,v_gene,abundance,d_gene
CASSVDRVVSPLHF,TGTGCCAGCAGTGTGGACAGGGTGGTTTCACCCCTCCACTTT,TRBJ1-6,TRBV6-1,many,TRBD1
CASSIDFQGPTGELFF,TGTGCCAGTAGTATAGATTTTCAGGGTCCCACCGGGGAGCTGTTTTTT,TRBJ2-2,TRBV19,many,-
CASRTGQGTGELFF,TGTGCCAGCAGAACGGGACAGGGGACCGGGGAGCTGTTTTTT,TRBJ2-2,TRBV28,-,TRBD1
CASSVVSGRFQEQFF,TGTGCCAGCAGCGTAGTCTCGGGCCGATTTCAGGAGCAGTTCTTC,TRBJ2-1,TRBV9,many,-
CASSSQMGTPSYNEQFF,TGCGCCAGCAGCTCCCAGATGGGGACTCCTTCCTACAATGAGCAGTTCTTC,TRBJ2-1,TRBV5-1,-,-
CASRAAYEQYF,TGTGCCAGCAGGGCGGCCTACGAGCAGTACTTC,TRBJ2-7,TRBV12-3/TRBV12-4,many,-
CASSPRQNVGELFF,TGTGCCAGCAGCCCCCGACAGAACGTCGGGGAGCTGTTTTTT,TRBJ2-2,TRBV9,-,-
CASSPGVPSTNYGYTF,TGTGCCAGCTCACCTGGGGTGCCGAGTACTAACTATGGCTACACCTTC,TRBJ1-2,TRBV18,-,-
CASSLGESELFF,TGTGCCAGCAGCTTAGGAGAGAGCGAACTGTTTTTT,TRBJ1-4,TRBV5-8,few,-
CRTGEGYTF,TGCAGGACAGGCGAAGGCTACACCTTC,TRBJ1-2,TRBV20-1,many,-
CASSEGIGLTGAFF,TGTGCCAGCAGTGAAGGGATAGGACTCACAGGAGCTTTCTTT,TRBJ1-1,TRBV6-1,-,-
CATWGTGAEAFF,TGTGCCACCTGGGGCACGGGGGCTGAAGCTTTCTTT,TRBJ1-1,TRBV10-3,many,-
CASSPNSWRDRGSYEQYF,TGTGCCAGCAGCCCCAACTCATGGAGGGACAGGGGTAGCTACGAGCAGTACTTC,TRBJ2-7,TRBV28,many,TRBD1
CSASIRSASSYNEQFF,TGCAGTGCTAGCATTCGGTCCGCTAGTTCCTACAATGAGCAGTTCTTC,TRBJ2-1,TRBV20-1,-,-
CASSPRVGQRHYGYTF,TGCGCCAGCAGCCCCCGCGTGGGACAGCGACACTATGGCTACACCTTC,TRBJ1-2,TRBV5-1,many,TRBD1
CAISGKGLAGPSYNEQFF,TGTGCCATCAGTGGAAAGGGACTAGCGGGCCCCTCCTACAATGAGCAGTTCTTC,TRBJ2-1,TRBV10-3,-,TRBD2
CSVEASGNQETQYF,TGCAGCGTTGAAGCTAGCGGGAACCAAGAGACCCAGTACTTC,TRBJ2-5,TRBV29-1,many,TRBD2
CASRAGTSYHEQFF,TGTGCCAGCAGAGCAGGGACTAGCTACCATGAGCAGTTCTTC,TRBJ2-1,TRBV2,-,TRBD2
CASSSTLRGGETQYF,TGTGCCAGCAGCTCGACCCTCAGGGGCGGGGAGACCCAGTACTTC,TRBJ2-5,TRBV11-2,many,-
CASTRAGGSNYGYTF,TGTGCCAGCACCCGAGCGGGGGGCTCTAACTATGGCTACACCTTC,TRBJ1-2,TRBV6-1,few,-
CASTDSDGAYEQYF,TGTGCCAGTACCGATTCGGACGGTGCCTACGAGCAGTACTTC,TRBJ2-7,TRBV19,many,-
CASSSPETTSGIGNHTDTQYF,TGTGCCAGCAGCTCACCCGAGACCACTAGCGGGATCGGCAACCACACAGATACGCAGTATTTT,TRBJ2-3,TRBV7-9,many,TRBD2
CSVEGQPGETQYF,TGCAGCGTTGAGGGGCAGCCGGGTGAGACCCAGTACTTC,TRBJ2-5,TRBV29-1,many,-
CAWSGYSEQFF,TGTGCCTGGAGTGGCTACTCTGAGCAGTTCTTC,TRBJ2-1,TRBV30,many,-
CASSLRQGDTGELFF,TGTGCCAGCTCCCTTCGACAGGGTGACACCGGGGAGCTGTTTTTT,TRBJ2-2,TRBV18,once,TRBD1
CATSDPRTSGRRTDTQYF,TGTGCCACCAGTGATCCTCGGACTAGCGGGAGGCGCACAGATACGCAGTATTTT,TRBJ2-3,TRBV24-1,-,TRBD2
CSAQVGTSTDTQYF,TGCAGCGCCCAGGTTGGGACTAGCACAGATACGCAGTATTTT,TRBJ2-3,TRBV29-1,once,-
CASSLPPRTHFYCNEQFF,TGTGCCAGTAGTCTCCCCCCTCGAACGCACTTCTACTGCAATGAGCAGTTCTTC,TRBJ2-1,TRBV19,many,-
CASSTPLEYIQYF,TGTGCCAGCAGCACACCCCTGGAGTACATTCAGTACTTC,TRBJ2-4,TRBV5-4,-,-
CASKFGRATLSYEQYF,TGTGCCAGCAAATTTGGGCGGGCGACACTATCCTACGAGCAGTACTTC,TRBJ2-7,TRBV28,-,-
CSAERGGGTEAFF,TGCAGTGCTGAAAGGGGAGGGGGCACTGAAGCTTTCTTT,TRBJ1-1,TRBV20-1,many,-
CASSLRGGTSYNEQFF,TGTGCCAGCAGCTTACGGGGCGGGACGTCCTACAATGAGCAGTTCTTC,TRBJ2-1,TRBV11-2,many,-
CASSGQRGGGDTQYF,TGTGCCAGCAGTGGGCAGCGGGGGGGGGGAGATACGCAGTATTTT,TRBJ2-3,TRBV6-1,many,TRBD2
CASSRRSNEKLFF,TGCGCCAGCAGCAGGAGATCTAATGAAAAACTGTTTTTT,TRBJ1-4,TRBV5-1,-,-
CASSLVGTSWETQYF,TGTGCCAGCAGCTTAGTCGGGACTAGCTGGGAGACCCAGTACTTC,TRBJ2-5,TRBV11-2,-,TRBD2
CAWSVLGGYGYTF,TGTGCCTGGAGTGTACTTGGGGGGTATGGCTACACCTTC,TRBJ1-2,TRBV30,-,-
CASGAEQFF,TGTGCCAGCGGGGCTGAGCAGTTCTTC,TRBJ2-1,TRBV27,-,-
CSARRLERDNEQFF,TGCAGTGCTAGAAGACTAGAAAGGGACAATGAGCAGTTCTTC,TRBJ2-1,TRBV20-1,-,-
CASSLKGGRTYEQYF,TGTGCCAGCAGCTTAAAGGGGGGACGGACCTACGAGCAGTACTTC,TRBJ2-7,TRBV7-3,many,-
CASSFGLNSYNEQFF,TGTGCCAGCAGCTTTGGCTTGAACTCCTACAATGAGCAGTTCTTC,TRBJ2-1,TRBV7-2,many,-
CASSEFGGSRQPQHF,TGTGCCAGCAGTGAATTCGGAGGGAGTCGTCAGCCCCAGCATTTT,TRBJ1-5,TRBV2,many,-
CASSLGQGVTYGQYF,TGTGCCAGCAGCTTAGGCCAGGGGGTCACCTACGGGCAGTACTTC,TRBJ2-7,TRBV5-4,-,TRBD1
CASTSGGTGVYNEQFF,TGTGCCAGCACCTCAGGGGGGACAGGGGTATACAATGAGCAGTTCTTC,TRBJ2-1,TRBV6-1,many,TRBD1
CSARTGVDQPQHF,TGCAGCGCCCGGACAGGGGTCGATCAGCCCCAGCATTTT,TRBJ1-5,TRBV29-1,many,TRBD1
CASRTSGYNEQFF,TGTGCCAGCCGGACTAGCGGTTACAATGAGCAGTTCTTC,TRBJ2-1,TRBV12-3/TRBV12-4,many,TRBD2